Below are 6 T cell receptor beta chains sequenced from a single sample in a study of identical twins. TCRdb redid the calling of the 5' RACE reads with MiXCR, one entry per CDR3 protein. Here the sample spans 500,000 to 700,000 distinct CDR3 sequences, about 7.1% being singletons. These data were likewise used in another study, on yellow fever vaccine responses in identical twins.

Input material: PBMCs. The source of these receptors is a woman aged 18 to 35 in good health.

The CDR3 here is CSVERRISTEAFF. The CDR3 coding sequence is TGCAGCGTTGAAAGAAGGATCAGCACTGAAGCTTTCTTT. The V gene is TRBV29-1, the J gene TRBJ1-1; D is unclear. V was pared by 2 bases and J by 4 bases, with 11 bases between. The germline V gene has CDR1 SQVTM and CDR2 ANQGSEA. The CDR3 has 13 residues.

The chain couples TRBV5-1 to TRBJ2-3; 12 nucleotides match TRBD1. There are 17 residues in the CDR3. Looked up from germline, CDR1 is SGHRS and CDR2 is YFSETQ. Trimming cost V 0 bases and J 4 bases; bases outside gene matches: 6. The CDR3 spells CASSLEGTGGWPDTQYF. DNA for the CDR3: TGCGCCAGCAGCTTGGAGGGGACAGGGGGCTGGCCAGATACGCAGTATTTT.

This clonotype was detected many times. J is TRBJ2-7 and V is TRBV6-6, with 8 bases fitting TRBD1. CDR1 MNHNY and CDR2 SVGAGI come from the germline V gene (reference sequence). Trimming cost V 6 bases and J 7 bases; bases outside gene matches: 8. There are 13 residues in the CDR3. CDR3 in DNA: TGTGCCAGCAGCCCCAGGGGGCTAGGGGAGCAGTACGTC. It yields the protein CASSPRGLGEQYV.

Many counts were recorded for this clonotype. This chain connects TRBV10-3 to TRBJ2-2, with 8 bases lining up with TRBD1. The V gene end was trimmed by 5 bases and the J gene end by 1 base; junction bases not matched to a gene: 6. This CDR3 is built from 16 residues. CDR1 and CDR2 (germline): ENHRY, SYGVKD. The CDR3 nucleotides are TGTGCCATCAGTCAAACCGGGACAGGGAACACCGGGGAGCTGTTTTTT. Translation: CAISQTGTGNTGELFF.

This clonotype was seen many times. J is TRBJ2-1 and V is TRBV12-3 or TRBV12-4, with a possible D match to TRBD2 (5 bases). Trimming took 3 bases from V and 10 from J, leaving 10 bases between them. The CDR3 loop spans 12 amino acids. CDR3 DNA sequence: TGTGCCAGCAGTTTTCGGCTAGCCGAGCAGTTCTTC. As protein: CASSFRLAEQFF.

This clonotype was seen a handful of times. The chain recombines TRBV27 with TRBJ2-3; no clear D gene. The CDR3 is 14 amino acids. Germline CDR1 is MNHEY and CDR2 is SMNVEV (reference sequence). Trimming removed 2 bases at V and 5 bases at J, with 11 bases between. The CDR3 protein is CASSLALLGDTQYF. The CDR3 DNA reads TGTGCCAGCAGTTTAGCCCTCTTAGGAGATACGCAGTATTTT.